This TCR beta chain is drawn from a study of OX40 agonist ivuxolimab in advanced cancers. The ends lost 6 bases at V and 5 bases at J; junction bases unmatched: 8. The CDR3 runs to 14 residues. From germline, CDR1 is SGHAT and CDR2 FQNNGV. The protocol was immunoSEQ multiplex PCR, while the TCRdb copy is restricted to in-frame clones and leaves out a portion. The sample carries 13,000 or so clones, 65% to 80% recorded once. The rearrangement uses TRBV11-2 and TRBJ2-5; 8 bases align to TRBD2. The sequenced sample was CD4+ or CD8+ T cells sorted from blood, obtained in a trial of the OX40 agonist ivuxolimab. The receptor's source is an adult with an advanced solid tumor such as melanoma, head and neck, liver or kidney cancer. The DNA for the CDR3 is TGTGCCAGCAGACGAGCGGGAGCGGTGGAGACCCAGTACTTC. Protein: CASRRAGAVETQYF. Full variable domain (missing parts from reference TRBV11-2 and TRBJ2-5): EAGVAQSPRYKIIEKRQSVAFWCNPISGHATLYWYQQILGQGPKLLIQFQNNGVVDDSQLPKDRFSAERLKGVDSTLKIQPAKLEDSAVYLCASRRAGAVETQYFGPGTRLLVL.